This T cell receptor beta chain derives from a study of T cells expressing NK-cell markers. Study as a whole: The TCR beta repertoires originated in sorted CD3+CD56+NKG2C+, CD3+CD56+NKG2C- and CD3+CD56-NKG2C+ T cells. General study findings and limits: Of the CD8+ T cell pool in more than 5 donors, about 1.0-8% was accounted for by dominant NKG2C+ clonotypes.

Looked up from germline, CDR1 is LNHNV and CDR2 is YYDKDF (reference sequence). The CDR3 is 11 amino acids. Note on this clonotype: Its antigen is undetermined.

TCRdb reanalyzed the 5' RACE reads, giving one entry per CDR3 protein sequence and no DNA. This repertoire comprises 400,000 or so distinct CDR3 sequences; its ten largest clones make up approximately 11%. This receptor was obtained from a woman between 50 and 59 years old in good health. V usage is TRBV15 and J usage is TRBJ2-3. Sequencing input: blood T cells: a sorted CD56 or NKG2C T cell subset, CD4+ or CD8+ T cells, or bulk PBMC T cells (not recorded which). CDR3 loop: CATRSQNTQYF.